This TCR beta chain was captured by sequencing in a study of T cells after yellow fever vaccination. Regarding the study as a whole: Most primary-vaccination clones reappeared after the booster (approximately 95% CD4, 88% CD8).

Germline CDR1 SGHTA, CDR2 FQGTGA. CDR3 length: 13 amino acids. V was clipped by 2 bases and J by 8 bases, with 7 bases between them. TCRdb re-called the 5' RACE reads with MiXCR, one entry per CDR3 protein. The sample lists about 160,000 distinct CDR3 sequences, 5.5% to 7.5% occurring once. Remarks on this clonotype: Its antigen is unknown.

This chain joins TRBV7-3 and TRBJ1-6; unclear D gene. The sample here was CD4+ T cells sorted from PBMCs, taken 5 to 6 days after the first yellow fever vaccination. The clonotype originates from a young man who received the YFV17D yellow fever vaccine. The CDR3 nucleotides read TGTGCCAGCAGCTTATATAAAGATTCACCCCTCCACTTT. Its protein product is CASSLYKDSPLHF.